The next 8 T cell receptor beta chains were all read from a single sample in a study of T-cell memory formation after mild COVID-19. TCRdb reprocessed the 5' RACE reads via MiXCR and lists one record per CDR3 protein. This table has some 54,000 distinct CDR3 sequences, more than 9% appearing once. Material: PBMCs or a T cell subset sorted from them (not recorded which). The receptors derive from a young man who had mild COVID-19 (a few samples of this study predate the infection). Cell type and time point are not known.

The chain employs TRBV11-1 and TRBJ1-1; weak D call: TRBD1 (6 bases). V shed 6 bases and J shed 0 bases, with 17 bases lying between them. CDR1 SGHAT and CDR2 FQDESV come from the germline V gene (reference sequence). CDR3 length: 16 residues. CDR3 residues: CASSSGNRDMNTEAFF. CDR3 sequence (DNA): TGTGCCAGCAGTTCAGGGAACAGGGACATGAACACTGAAGCTTTCTTT.

This clonotype was observed a handful of times. This rearrangement joins TRBV7-2 to TRBJ1-2; D may be TRBD1 (5 bases). Trimming removed 6 bases at V and 0 bases at J, with 14 bases between. The CDR3 runs 15 residues. The V gene's germline CDR1 is SGHTA and CDR2 FQGNSA. CDR3 sequence reads: CASRPAGAANYGYTF. CDR3 in DNA: TGTGCCAGCAGACCCGCTGGGGCAGCTAACTATGGCTACACCTTC.

In its sample, this clonotype was seen a few times. This chain links TRBV3-1 with TRBJ2-5; perhaps TRBD1 as D (5 bases). The CDR3 consists of 14 residues. The germline gives CDR1 LGHDT, CDR2 YNNKEL (reference sequence). The germline V and J ends were trimmed by 0 bases and 3 bases, with 8 bases remaining between them. The CDR3 region is CASSQDAGKETQYF. CDR3 DNA sequence: TGTGCCAGCAGCCAAGATGCAGGGAAAGAGACCCAGTACTTC.

This clonotype is judged medium-sized. The rearrangement uses TRBV21-1 and TRBJ2-7; the DNA was not compared with TRBD1, the D call given in the table. TRBV21-1 is a pseudogene segment. The CDR3 runs 13 residues. The CDR3 protein is CASSNGRSYEQYF. CDR3 nucleotide sequence: TGTGCCAGCAGCAACGGGCGTTCCTACGAGCAGTACTTC.

This clonotype has a count of ten or more. The V call is TRBV7-2, the J call TRBJ2-2; D unclear. Trimming pared 6 bases from V and 6 bases from J, leaving 17 bases between. The V gene's germline CDR1 is SGHTA and CDR2 FQGNSA. CDR3 size: 15 residues. CDR3 sequence (DNA): TGTGCCAGCAGTCCCACCTTTATCCACCCCGGGGAGCTGTTTTTT. Its translation is CASSPTFIHPGELFF. Variable domain in full (rest from reference TRBV7-2 and TRBJ2-2): GAGVSQSPSNKVTEKGKDVELRCDPISGHTALYWYRQSLGQGLEFLIYFQGNSAPDKSGLPSDRFSAERTGGSVSTLTIQRTQQEDSAVYLCASSPTFIHPGELFFGEGSRLTVL.

The chain has TRBV18 and TRBJ1-1; no firm D call. Germline CDR1 is KGHSH and CDR2 is LQKENI. Trimming took 4 bases from V and 8 from J, leaving 8 bases between them. The CDR3 contains 11 residues. The CDR3 reads CASSLGGEAFF. The CDR3 nucleotides are TGTGCCAGCTCACTCGGAGGAGAAGCTTTCTTT.

This clonotype has just a few counts. The gene calls are TRBV11-2 and TRBJ2-1, with TRBD2 as a possible D gene (6 bases). CDR1 and CDR2 (germline): SGHAT, FQNNGV. Trimming pared 8 bases from V and 7 bases from J, leaving 15 bases between. The CDR3 length is 13 residues. CDR3 bases: TGTGCCAGCCGCCACGGGACTGTGAATGAGCAGTTCTTC. The encoded protein is CASRHGTVNEQFF.

This clonotype occurred many times. V usage is TRBV20-1 and J usage is TRBJ2-7; D remains unclear. CDR3 length: 13 residues. V gave up 3 bases and J gave up 4 bases, with 13 bases separating them. Germline V gives CDR1 DFQATT, CDR2 SNEGSKA (reference sequence). The CDR3 protein is CSASQYSAYEQYF. The CDR3 bases are TGCAGTGCTAGCCAATACAGCGCATACGAGCAGTACTTC.